The rows below give T cell receptor beta chains drawn from one sample of a study of shared clonotypes between healthy human individuals. Measured with immunoSEQ multiplex PCR; TCRdb has only the in-frame clones, and not every one. The data hold hundreds of thousands of clones, with around 72% observed a single time. What was sequenced was memory CD4+ T cells sorted from blood. These receptors came from a woman aged 25 to 39 in good health. The CDR3 runs from the conserved cysteine through the conserved F or W. The order of the fields is clone size, J gene, D gene, V gene, CDR3 DNA, CDR3 protein. The D gene is left open where the match is weak. For some rows the clone size is stated as once, few or many, or as a class when expanded; others skip it.

>-|TRBJ2-2|TRBD1|TRBV5-1
TGCGCCAGCAGCCCCGGTGACAGGGATAGCGGGGAGCTGTTTTTT
CASSPGDRDSGELFF
>-|TRBJ2-3|TRBD2|TRBV5-8
TGTGCCAGCAGCCAAAATCCCGGGACTAGCGTTCCAGATACGCAGTATTTT
CASSQNPGTSVPDTQYF
>-|TRBJ2-1|TRBD1|TRBV4-1
TGCGCCAGCAGCCCCCCGGACAGGGGGCTGGGCAATGAGCAGTTCTTC
CASSPPDRGLGNEQFF
>once|TRBJ2-6|-|TRBV18
TGTGCCAGCTCATCAAAACATTCCTCTGGGGCCAACGTCCTGACTTTC
CASSSKHSSGANVLTF
>few|TRBJ1-1|-|TRBV7-9
TGTGCCAGCAGCTCCGGTTGGGGGACTGAAGCTTTCTTT
CASSSGWGTEAFF
>few|TRBJ2-7|TRBD2|TRBV5-4
TGTGCCAGCAGCCTGACTAGCGGGAGTTCCCCCTCCTACGAGCAGTACTTC
CASSLTSGSSPSYEQYF
>-|TRBJ2-7|-|TRBV9
TGTGCCAGCAGCGTAGCAGGGGCTGGGCCGGCCGAGCAGTACTTC
CASSVAGAGPAEQYF
>-|TRBJ2-3|-|TRBV6-4
TGTGCCAGCAGTGCTTCCTATAGGGCAGATACGCAGTATTTT
CASSASYRADTQYF
>-|TRBJ2-3|-|TRBV27
TGTGCCAGCAGTCATCAGGGGCCGAGCACAGATACGCAGTATTTT
CASSHQGPSTDTQYF
>-|TRBJ2-6|TRBD1|TRBV2
TGTGCCAGCAGCCAGGGGGTTCGCTCTGGGGCCAACGTCCTGACTTTC
CASSQGVRSGANVLTF
>-|TRBJ1-4|-|TRBV28
TGTGCCAGCAGACGGCAGGGTACGGAAAAACTGTTTTTT
CASRRQGTEKLFF
>once|TRBJ2-3|-|TRBV30
TGTGCCTGGAGTAGGGATACCGTTACAGATACGCAGTATTTT
CAWSRDTVTDTQYF
>-|TRBJ2-7|TRBD2|TRBV4-1
TGCGCCAGCAGCCAAGGTCCTAGCGGCAACTACGAGCAGTACTTC
CASSQGPSGNYEQYF
>-|TRBJ1-2|-|TRBV28
TGTGCCAGCAGCGGACCCAAGGCCAGGGCGCCTAACTATGGCTACACCTTC
CASSGPKARAPNYGYTF
>few|TRBJ1-2|-|TRBV27
TGTGCCAGCAGTTTCTTACAGGGCAACTATGGCTACACCTTC
CASSFLQGNYGYTF
>-|TRBJ2-7|-|TRBV5-6
TGTGCCAGCAGCGCAGGACTAACAACAGACTACGAGCAGTACTTC
CASSAGLTTDYEQYF
>-|TRBJ2-7|-|TRBV5-5
TGTGCCAGCAGCCCATCTGGATTGGGTAGGACCGAGCAGTACTTC
CASSPSGLGRTEQYF
>many|TRBJ2-7|-|TRBV10-3
TGTGCCATGCGGACTGACGGAGAGTACGAGCAGTACTTC
CAMRTDGEYEQYF
>many|TRBJ2-3|-|TRBV7-9
TGTGCCAGCAGCCTCGCCACAGATACGCAGTATTTT
CASSLATDTQYF
>-|TRBJ2-3|-|TRBV11-1
TGTGCCAGCAGCCCTCTTGCGGGTGGGCTAACTACGCAGTATTTT
CASSPLAGGLTTQYF
>-|TRBJ1-1|-|TRBV6-5
TGTGCCAGCATCAAACAGGGCACTGAAGCTTTCTTT
CASIKQGTEAFF
>-|TRBJ2-1|-|TRBV6-4
TGTGCCAGCAGTGAGGGGACTCGGAATGAGCAGTTCTTC
CASSEGTRNEQFF
>-|TRBJ2-7|TRBD2|TRBV19
TGTGCCAGTAATCCGGGGACTAGCGGGAACTACGAGCAGTACTTC
CASNPGTSGNYEQYF
>-|TRBJ2-7|TRBD1|TRBV18
TGTGCCAGCTCACCGCAGGGGGATTCATACGAGCAGTACTTC
CASSPQGDSYEQYF
>-|TRBJ1-5|TRBD1|TRBV19
TGTGCCAGTAGTGAGACAGGGGGCTCCAATCAGCCCCAGCATTTT
CASSETGGSNQPQHF
>-|TRBJ2-7|TRBD1|TRBV7-9
TGTGCCAGCAGCTCGAGGACAGGGGGCTCCGAGCAGTACTTC
CASSSRTGGSEQYF
>-|TRBJ1-3|-|TRBV28
TGTGCCAGCAGCCCCTTGATAGGGGAATCTTTAGGAAACACCATATATTTT
CASSPLIGESLGNTIYF
>-|TRBJ2-5|TRBD1|TRBV28
TGTGCCAGCAGTCCGCATGGACAGGGTGAGACCCAGTACTTC
CASSPHGQGETQYF
>-|TRBJ2-2|-|TRBV5-3
TGTGCCAGAATACCACCCTCGGGCCGCGACAGGGAGCTGTTTTTT
CARIPPSGRDRELFF
>-|TRBJ1-3|TRBD1|TRBV7-2
TGTGCCAGCAGCATGGGACAGCCAGGAAACACCATATATTTT
CASSMGQPGNTIYF
>-|TRBJ2-7|TRBD2|TRBV15
TGTGCCACCAGCAGAGATAGAGCTTTGGGACTAGCCGAGCAGTACTTC
CATSRDRALGLAEQYF
>-|TRBJ2-1|TRBD2|TRBV9
TGTGCCAGCAGCCCTTGGGGGACTAGCGGGCAGGTTGAGCAGTTCTTC
CASSPWGTSGQVEQFF
>-|TRBJ2-2|-|TRBV7-2
TGTGCCAGCAGCTTAAACGGGGTGAACACCGGGGAGCTGTTTTTT
CASSLNGVNTGELFF
>-|TRBJ2-7|-|TRBV11-3
TGTGCCAGCAGCCCCTCTGACTACGAGCAGTACTTC
CASSPSDYEQYF
>-|TRBJ2-7|-|TRBV25-1
TGTGCCAGCAGTGATGCACAGGGAACCTACGAGCAGTACTTC
CASSDAQGTYEQYF
>once|TRBJ2-2|TRBD1|TRBV5-1
TGCGCCAGCAGTTTTGGGACAGGGGGTACCGGGGAGCTGTTTTTT
CASSFGTGGTGELFF
>-|TRBJ2-7|-|TRBV14
TGTGCCAGCAGCCAGAACTTGGGGCCCATCTCCTACGAGCAGTACTTC
CASSQNLGPISYEQYF
>few|TRBJ1-5|-|TRBV7-2
TGTGCCAGCAGCCTCCAGGTGAATCAGCCCCAGCATTTT
CASSLQVNQPQHF
>-|TRBJ2-2|-|TRBV23-1
TGCGCCAGCAGTCAATATTCGGTGGGCAATGCGAACACCGGGGAGCTGTTTTTT
CASSQYSVGNANTGELFF
>-|TRBJ2-1|TRBD2|TRBV4-1
TGCGCCAGCAGCGAAATTGTTACTAGCGGGGGTGACAATGAGCAGTTCTTC
CASSEIVTSGGDNEQFF
>-|TRBJ2-5|TRBD2|TRBV15
TGTGCCACCAGCAGAGATCTCGGAGCGGGAGGTACCACGTCCCAGTACTTC
CATSRDLGAGGTTSQYF
>-|TRBJ1-1|TRBD1|TRBV5-1
TGCGCCAGCAGCTGGGGACAGAGCGGCACTGAAGCTTTCTTT
CASSWGQSGTEAFF
>many|TRBJ1-5|-|TRBV19
TGTGCCAGTAGTATAGGGGGTAGGGGCAATCAGCCCCAGCATTTT
CASSIGGRGNQPQHF
>-|TRBJ2-3|TRBD2|TRBV10-3
TGTGCCATCCGGAGCGGGAGGGAAACAGATACGCAGTATTTT
CAIRSGRETDTQYF
>few|TRBJ2-1|TRBD2|TRBV29-1
TGCAGCGTTGCCCCCCCCGCGGTCGGACTAGCGGGAGGCGAGCAGTTCTTC
CSVAPPAVGLAGGEQFF
>few|TRBJ2-1|-|TRBV19
TGTGCCAGTAGTACACCGGGACGGTACTTGTACAATGAGCAGTTCTTC
CASSTPGRYLYNEQFF
>-|TRBJ1-3|TRBD1|TRBV7-2
TGTGCCAGCAGCCCGACAGGGCTTGAGGGGGGAAACACCATATATTTT
CASSPTGLEGGNTIYF
>-|TRBJ1-3|-|TRBV15
TGTGCCACCAGCAGAGATTCCGGGGGTGGCAACACCATATATTTT
CATSRDSGGGNTIYF
>-|TRBJ1-2|-|TRBV6-5
TGTGCCAGCAGTGATATCCGGGGCTACACCTTC
CASSDIRGYTF